A selection of T cell receptor beta chains follows, all from one sample in a study of cytomegalovirus exposure and HLA in healthy donors. The method was immunoSEQ multiplex PCR; TCRdb's version includes in-frame clones alone and lacks a portion of them. The table gives some 150,000 clones; the top ten clones make up approximately 0.8% of it. Sequenced sample: PBMCs. These receptors all stem from a woman between 18 and 29 years old in good health and CMV-seropositive. Both conserved end residues are part of each CDR3. D genes are given only for firm matches.

TRBJ2-1 | TRBD2 | TRBV5-6 | CASSSPQTSGPSYNEQFF | TGTGCCAGCAGCTCCCCCCAGACTAGCGGTCCCTCCTACAATGAGCAGTTCTTC
TRBJ1-1 | TRBD1 | TRBV29-1 | CSATGDGEAFF | TGCAGCGCCACAGGGGACGGTGAAGCTTTCTTT
TRBJ1-5 | TRBD1 | TRBV2 | CASSTGQGVAQPQHF | TGTGCCAGCAGTACGGGACAGGGGGTGGCTCAGCCCCAGCATTTT
TRBJ2-7 | TRBD1 | TRBV5-1 | CASGLGTGGALSYEQYF | TGCGCCAGCGGACTTGGGACAGGGGGTGCCCTCTCCTACGAGCAGTACTTC
TRBJ1-1 | . | TRBV7-2 | CASSHRLSRGTEAFF | TGTGCCAGCAGCCACCGGTTGAGTCGGGGGACTGAAGCTTTCTTT
TRBJ2-1 | TRBD2 | TRBV9 | CASSVEAGGFRNEQFF | TGTGCCAGCAGCGTAGAAGCGGGGGGCTTCCGGAATGAGCAGTTCTTC
TRBJ2-5 | . | TRBV6-5 | CASTPAPGVETQYF | TGTGCCAGCACCCCGGCTCCCGGAGTAGAGACCCAGTACTTC
TRBJ1-3 | . | TRBV5-1 | CASSSDGGAVGNTIYF | TGCGCCAGCAGCTCCGACGGCGGAGCTGTAGGAAACACCATATATTTT
TRBJ2-1 | TRBD2 | TRBV27 | CASSFGLAEVYNEQFF | TGTGCCAGCAGTTTTGGACTAGCGGAAGTCTACAATGAGCAGTTCTTC
TRBJ2-1 | . | TRBV6-6 | CASSLDSYNEQFF | TGTGCCAGCAGTCTGGACTCGTACAATGAGCAGTTCTTC
TRBJ2-6 | . | TRBV19 | CASSIDRVSGANVLTF | TGTGCCAGTAGTATAGATCGAGTATCCGGGGCCAACGTCCTGACTTTC
TRBJ1-1 | . | TRBV18 | CASSLKGEGEAFF | TGTGCCAGCTCACTAAAAGGCGAGGGTGAAGCTTTCTTT
TRBJ2-3 | . | TRBV6-4 | CASTSGEDTDTQYF | TGTGCCAGCACTTCTGGAGAGGACACAGATACGCAGTATTTT
TRBJ1-5 | . | TRBV30 | CAWSLDSANQPQHF | TGTGCCTGGAGTCTGGACAGCGCAAATCAGCCCCAGCATTTT
TRBJ1-1 | TRBD1 | TRBV27 | CASIRQGYTEAFF | TGTGCCAGCATCAGACAGGGATACACTGAAGCTTTCTTT
TRBJ2-2 | TRBD1 | TRBV6-1 | CATTGTADTGELFF | TGTGCCACCACCGGGACAGCTGATACCGGGGAGCTGTTTTTT
TRBJ1-1 | . | TRBV18 | CASSPSRDTEAFF | TGTGCCAGCTCACCATCTCGTGACACTGAAGCTTTCTTT
TRBJ1-2 | TRBD1 | TRBV7-9 | CASSLAGGDRGLNDYGYTF | TGTGCCAGCAGCTTAGCGGGGGGGGACAGGGGACTAAATGACTATGGCTACACCTTC
TRBJ1-5 | . | TRBV5-1 | CASSRHREPYSNQPQHF | TGCGCCAGCAGCAGACACAGGGAACCTTATAGCAATCAGCCCCAGCATTTT
TRBJ1-3 | . | TRBV7-2 | CASRVSSGNTIYF | TGTGCCAGCAGAGTGAGCTCTGGAAACACCATATATTTT
TRBJ2-7 | TRBD1 | TRBV7-2 | CASSHRQGVGEQYF | TGTGCCAGCAGCCACCGACAGGGGGTAGGCGAGCAGTACTTC
TRBJ1-1 | TRBD1 | TRBV5-6 | CASSGDRGGTEAFF | TGTGCCAGCAGCGGGGACAGGGGGGGAACTGAAGCTTTCTTT
TRBJ1-1 | TRBD1 | TRBV7-9 | CASSVTGGASTEAFF | TGTGCCAGCAGCGTGACAGGGGGCGCGAGCACTGAAGCTTTCTTT
TRBJ1-1 | . | TRBV19 | CASSKPFGIEAFF | TGTGCCAGTAGTAAGCCGTTCGGGATTGAAGCTTTCTTT
TRBJ1-2 | . | TRBV5-8 | CASSLGFDFGDYGYTF | TGTGCCAGCAGCTTGGGGTTTGACTTCGGGGACTATGGCTACACCTTC
TRBJ2-5 | . | TRBV5-1 | CASSLQGYQETQYF | TGCGCCAGCAGCTTACAGGGATACCAAGAGACCCAGTACTTC
TRBJ1-4 | TRBD1 | TRBV11-2 | CASSLSTGRREKLFF | TGTGCCAGCAGCCTGTCGACAGGGAGGCGTGAAAAACTGTTTTTT
TRBJ1-2 | . | TRBV6-5 | CASSYGRDYGYTF | TGTGCCAGCAGTTACGGCAGGGACTATGGCTACACCTTC
TRBJ1-2 | . | TRBV13 | CASSFDSTGGPYYGYTF | TGTGCCAGCAGCTTCGACAGCACCGGGGGACCTTACTATGGCTACACCTTC
TRBJ2-1 | TRBD2 | TRBV7-2 | CASSGLAGARGEQFF | TGTGCCAGCAGTGGACTAGCGGGGGCCCGCGGTGAGCAGTTCTTC
TRBJ2-1 | TRBD2 | TRBV28 | CASSLPDPGGLAGEQFF | TGTGCCAGCAGTTTACCCGATCCAGGGGGACTAGCCGGTGAGCAGTTCTTC
TRBJ2-4 | TRBD2 | TRBV4-1 | CASSQGLAGGIAKNIQYF | TGCGCCAGCAGCCAAGGACTAGCGGGAGGAATAGCCAAAAACATTCAGTACTTC
TRBJ2-3 | . | TRBV2 | CASSVRTDTQYF | TGTGCCAGCAGTGTGCGTACAGATACGCAGTATTTT
TRBJ1-1 | . | TRBV4-3 | CASSPRTGFEAFF | TGCGCCAGCAGCCCCCGCACAGGGTTCGAGGCTTTCTTT
TRBJ1-1 | . | TRBV7-9 | CASSLARRSLSPGTEAFF | TGTGCCAGCAGCTTAGCCCGACGATCTCTATCTCCAGGGACTGAAGCTTTCTTT
TRBJ2-5 | TRBD1 | TRBV18 | CASSLYLRGETQYF | TGTGCCAGCTCACTATACCTCAGGGGGGAGACCCAGTACTTC
TRBJ1-4 | TRBD1 | TRBV7-2 | CASSLRRDRGSWDEKLFF | TGTGCCAGCAGCCTCCGCCGGGACAGGGGGTCTTGGGATGAAAAACTGTTTTTT
TRBJ1-5 | . | TRBV25-1 | CASSYAFGPQHF | TGTGCCAGCAGCTATGCCTTTGGGCCCCAGCATTTT
TRBJ2-7 | TRBD2 | TRBV6-5 | CASGPRTSGSYEQYF | TGTGCCAGCGGCCCTCGGACTAGCGGGAGTTACGAGCAGTACTTC
TRBJ2-5 | TRBD2 | TRBV10-3 | CATATSGGETQYF | TGTGCCACTGCGACTAGCGGGGGAGAGACCCAGTACTTC